This TCR beta chain was captured in a study of shared clonotypes between healthy human individuals. Clones were read by immunoSEQ multiplex PCR, and TCRdb kept only the in-frame ones, dropping some. The sample records about 1.1 million clones, around 78% being singletons. This clone came up a few times. Trimming took off 1 base at V and 4 bases at J, with 7 bases between the two ends. Germline lookup yields CDR1 LNHNV and CDR2 YYDKDF (reference sequence). CDR3 length: 13 amino acids. The TCR sequence derives from a young man in good health. Some clones in this sample may be carry-over from other donors' samples. The gene calls are TRBV15 and TRBJ2-5; D unresolved. Sequencing was carried out using memory CD4+ T cells from PBMCs. As to subset: CD45RA-negative fraction. The CDR3 is CATSRVGRETQYF. The CDR3 DNA follows: TGTGCCACCAGCAGAGTAGGCCGAGAGACCCAGTACTTC.